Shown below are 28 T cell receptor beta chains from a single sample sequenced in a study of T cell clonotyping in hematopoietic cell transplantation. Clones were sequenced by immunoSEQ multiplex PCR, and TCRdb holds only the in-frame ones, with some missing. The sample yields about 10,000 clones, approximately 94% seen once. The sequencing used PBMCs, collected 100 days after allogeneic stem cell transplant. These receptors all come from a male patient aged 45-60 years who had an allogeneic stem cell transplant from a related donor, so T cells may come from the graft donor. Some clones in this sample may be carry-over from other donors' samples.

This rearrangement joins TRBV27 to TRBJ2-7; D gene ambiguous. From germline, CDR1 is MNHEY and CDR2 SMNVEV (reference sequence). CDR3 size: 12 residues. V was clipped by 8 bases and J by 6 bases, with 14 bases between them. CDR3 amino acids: CASGFLSGEQYF. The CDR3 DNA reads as TGTGCCAGCGGATTCCTTTCAGGCGAGCAGTACTTC.

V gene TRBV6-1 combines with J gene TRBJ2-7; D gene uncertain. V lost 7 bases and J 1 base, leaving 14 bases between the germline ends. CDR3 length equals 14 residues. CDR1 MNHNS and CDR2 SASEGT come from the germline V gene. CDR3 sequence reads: CASNSRTESYEQYF. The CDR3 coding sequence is TGTGCCAGCAACTCCCGGACGGAGTCCTACGAGCAGTACTTC.

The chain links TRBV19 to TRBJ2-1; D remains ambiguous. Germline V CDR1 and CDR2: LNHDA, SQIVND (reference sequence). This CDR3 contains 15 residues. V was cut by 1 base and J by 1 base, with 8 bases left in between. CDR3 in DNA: TGTGCCAGTAGTATAGTAATGGGGTCCTACAATGAGCAGTTCTTC. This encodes CASSIVMGSYNEQFF.

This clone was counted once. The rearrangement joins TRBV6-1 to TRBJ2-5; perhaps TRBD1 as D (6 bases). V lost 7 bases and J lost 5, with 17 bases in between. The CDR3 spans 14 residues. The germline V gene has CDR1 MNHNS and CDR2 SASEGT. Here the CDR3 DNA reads TGTGCCAGCACCAGAGCAGGGGCGAGGGAGACCCAGTACTTC. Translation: CASTRAGARETQYF.

CDR3 DNA sequence: TGTGCCAGCAGTCTCCGGGAGGCGGGTAACTATGGCTACACCTTC. Its protein product is CASSLREAGNYGYTF. The V call is TRBV9, the J call TRBJ1-2; D ambiguous. The CDR3 has 15 amino acids. Germline CDR1 is SGDLS and CDR2 is YYNGEE. Trimming took 5 bases from V and 1 from J, leaving 15 bases between them.

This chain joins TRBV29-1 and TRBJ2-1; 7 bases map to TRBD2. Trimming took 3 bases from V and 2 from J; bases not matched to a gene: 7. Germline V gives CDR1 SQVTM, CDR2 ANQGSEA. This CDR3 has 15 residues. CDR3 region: CSVDRTSGTYNEQFF. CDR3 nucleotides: TGCAGCGTTGATAGGACTAGTGGGACCTACAATGAGCAGTTCTTC.

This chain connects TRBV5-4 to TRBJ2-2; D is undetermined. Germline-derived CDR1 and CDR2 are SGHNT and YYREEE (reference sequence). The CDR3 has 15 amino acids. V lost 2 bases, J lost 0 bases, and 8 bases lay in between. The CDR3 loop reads CASSFPQANTGELFF. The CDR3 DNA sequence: TGTGCCAGCAGCTTCCCCCAGGCGAACACCGGGGAGCTGTTTTTT.

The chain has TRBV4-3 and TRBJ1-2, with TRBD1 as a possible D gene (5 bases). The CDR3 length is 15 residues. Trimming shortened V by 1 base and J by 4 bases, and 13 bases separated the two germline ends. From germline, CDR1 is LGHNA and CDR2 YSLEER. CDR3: CASSQVGGVGYGYTF. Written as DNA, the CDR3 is TGCGCCAGCAGCCAAGTGGGGGGGGTTGGCTATGGCTACACCTTC.

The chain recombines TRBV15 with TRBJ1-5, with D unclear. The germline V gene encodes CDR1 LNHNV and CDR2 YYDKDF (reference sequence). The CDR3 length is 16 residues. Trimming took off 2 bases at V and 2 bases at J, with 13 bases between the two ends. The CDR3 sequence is CATSRSSGYGNQPQHF. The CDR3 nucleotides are TGTGCCACCAGCAGATCCTCGGGGTATGGCAATCAGCCCCAGCATTTT.

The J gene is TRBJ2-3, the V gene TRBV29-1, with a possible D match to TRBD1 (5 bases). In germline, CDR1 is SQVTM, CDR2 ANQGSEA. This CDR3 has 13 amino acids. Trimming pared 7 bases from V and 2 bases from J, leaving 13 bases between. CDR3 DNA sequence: TGCAGCGGGTCAGACAGATTCACAGATACGCAGTATTTT. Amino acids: CSGSDRFTDTQYF.

The CDR3 spells CASSKGQGARNQPQHF. CDR3 DNA: TGTGCCAGCAGCAAGGGACAGGGGGCTCGCAATCAGCCCCAGCATTTT. The rearrangement links TRBV5-6 to TRBJ1-5; 12 bases fit TRBD1. CDR3 size: 16 residues. Germline V lookup: CDR1 SGHDT, CDR2 YYEEEE. Losses at the gene ends were 4 bases for V and 2 bases for J; bases not matched to a gene: 4.

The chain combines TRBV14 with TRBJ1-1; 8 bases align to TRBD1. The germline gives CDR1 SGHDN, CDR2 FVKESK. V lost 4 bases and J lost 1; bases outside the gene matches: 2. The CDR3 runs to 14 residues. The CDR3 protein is CASSPQGANTEAFF. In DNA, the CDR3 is TGTGCCAGCAGCCCCCAGGGGGCGAACACTGAAGCTTTCTTT.

The CDR3 DNA reads TGCAGCGTTGGGCAGGGATCGGGCGAGCAGTACTTC. Translating it yields CSVGQGSGEQYF. The chain is built from TRBV29-1 and TRBJ2-7, with D perhaps matching TRBD1 (5 bases). CDR1 is SQVTM and CDR2 is ANQGSEA in the germline V gene. The CDR3 has 12 amino acids. Trimming took off 4 bases at V and 6 bases at J, with 13 bases between the two ends.

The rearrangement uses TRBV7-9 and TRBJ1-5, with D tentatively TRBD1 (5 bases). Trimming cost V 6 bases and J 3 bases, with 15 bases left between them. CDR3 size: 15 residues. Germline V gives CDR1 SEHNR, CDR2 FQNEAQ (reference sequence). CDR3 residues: CASSSGRGTNQPQHF. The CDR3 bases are TGTGCCAGCAGTTCTGGTCGGGGGACCAATCAGCCCCAGCATTTT.

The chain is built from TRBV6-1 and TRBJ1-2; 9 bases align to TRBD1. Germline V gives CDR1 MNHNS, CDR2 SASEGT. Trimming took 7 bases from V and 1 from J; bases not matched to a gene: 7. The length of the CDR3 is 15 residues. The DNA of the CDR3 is TGTGCCAGCAAAGAAGTGGGACAGGGTAACTATGGCTACACCTTC. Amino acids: CASKEVGQGNYGYTF.

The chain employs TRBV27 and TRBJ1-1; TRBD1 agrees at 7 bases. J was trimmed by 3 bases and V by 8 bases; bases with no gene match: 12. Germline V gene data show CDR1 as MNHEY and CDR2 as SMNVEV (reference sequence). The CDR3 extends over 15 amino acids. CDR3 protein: CASGTDGTDDTEAFF. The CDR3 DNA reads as TGTGCCAGCGGCACAGACGGGACAGACGACACTGAAGCTTTCTTT.

The CDR3: CASNKLAGGPNEQFF. In DNA form, the CDR3 reads TGTGCCAGCAACAAACTAGCGGGAGGGCCTAATGAGCAGTTCTTC. This rearrangement joins TRBV5-6 to TRBJ2-1; 13 bases map to TRBD2. CDR3 length: 15 residues. V lost 6 bases, J lost 7 bases, and 7 bases stayed unmatched. Germline V lookup: CDR1 SGHDT, CDR2 YYEEEE.

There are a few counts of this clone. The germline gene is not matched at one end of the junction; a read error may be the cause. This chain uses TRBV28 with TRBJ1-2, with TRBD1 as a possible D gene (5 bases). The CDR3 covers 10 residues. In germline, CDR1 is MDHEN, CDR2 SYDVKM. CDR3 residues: CASSSYRLHF. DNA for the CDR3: TGTGCCAGCAGTTCATACAGGCTTCACTTC.

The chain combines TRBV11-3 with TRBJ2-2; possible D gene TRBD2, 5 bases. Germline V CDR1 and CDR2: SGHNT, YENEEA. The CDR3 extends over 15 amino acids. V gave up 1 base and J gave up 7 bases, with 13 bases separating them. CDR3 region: CASSLGGRANGELFF. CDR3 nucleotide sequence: TGTGCCAGCAGCTTAGGTGGGCGGGCCAACGGGGAGCTGTTTTTT.

The DNA for the CDR3 is TGTGCCAGTGCCTCTAGCGGAAGTCGACTTTACGAGCAGTACTTC. Amino acids: CASASSGSRLYEQYF. This chain links TRBV19 with TRBJ2-7; TRBD2 matches 7 bases. CDR1 LNHDA and CDR2 SQIVND come from the germline V gene (reference sequence). This CDR3 spans 15 amino acids. J was trimmed by 4 bases and V by 8 bases; bases with no gene match: 14.

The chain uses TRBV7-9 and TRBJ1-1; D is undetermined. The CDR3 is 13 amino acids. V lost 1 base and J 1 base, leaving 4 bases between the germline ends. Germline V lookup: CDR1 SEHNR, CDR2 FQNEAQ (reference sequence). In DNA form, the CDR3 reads TGTGCCAGCAGCTTAGATACGAACACTGAAGCTTTCTTT. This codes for CASSLDTNTEAFF.

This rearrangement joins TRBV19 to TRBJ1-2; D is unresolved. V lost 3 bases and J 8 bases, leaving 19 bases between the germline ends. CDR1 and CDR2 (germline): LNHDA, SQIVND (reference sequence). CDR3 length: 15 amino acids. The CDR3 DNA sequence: TGTGCCAGTAGTATCACCCCCTCTGGTGAACGAGGCTACACCTTC. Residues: CASSITPSGERGYTF. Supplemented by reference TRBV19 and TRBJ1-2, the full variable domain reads DGGITQSPKYLFRKEGQNVTLSCEQNLNHDAMYWYRQDPGQGLRLIYYSQIVNDFQKGDIAEGYSVSREKKESFPLTVTSAQKNPTAFYLCASSITPSGERGYTFGSGTRLTVV.

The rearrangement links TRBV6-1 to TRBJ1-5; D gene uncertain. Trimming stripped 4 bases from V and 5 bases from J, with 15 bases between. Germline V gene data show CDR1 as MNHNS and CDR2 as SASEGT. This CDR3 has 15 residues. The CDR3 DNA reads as TGTGCCAGCAGTGGAGACACGTCCGGCTATCAGCCCCAGCATTTT. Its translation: CASSGDTSGYQPQHF.

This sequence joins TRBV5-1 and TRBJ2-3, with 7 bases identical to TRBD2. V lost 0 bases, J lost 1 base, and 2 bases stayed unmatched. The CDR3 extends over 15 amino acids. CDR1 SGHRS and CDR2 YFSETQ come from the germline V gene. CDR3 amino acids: CASSLGTSGTDTQYF. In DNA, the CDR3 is TGCGCCAGCAGCTTGGGCACTAGCGGCACAGATACGCAGTATTTT. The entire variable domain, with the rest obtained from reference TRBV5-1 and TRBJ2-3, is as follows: KAGVTQTPRYLIKTRGQQVTLSCSPISGHRSVSWYQQTPGQGLQFLFEYFSETQRNKGNFPGRFSGRQFSNSRSEMNVSTLELGDSALYLCASSLGTSGTDTQYFGPGTRLTVL.

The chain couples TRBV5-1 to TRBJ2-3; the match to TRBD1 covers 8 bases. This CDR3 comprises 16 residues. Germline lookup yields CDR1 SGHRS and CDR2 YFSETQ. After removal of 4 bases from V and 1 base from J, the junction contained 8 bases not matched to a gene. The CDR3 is CASSPGGTGGTDTQYF. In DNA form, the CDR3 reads TGCGCCAGCAGCCCGGGCGGGACAGGAGGCACAGATACGCAGTATTTT.

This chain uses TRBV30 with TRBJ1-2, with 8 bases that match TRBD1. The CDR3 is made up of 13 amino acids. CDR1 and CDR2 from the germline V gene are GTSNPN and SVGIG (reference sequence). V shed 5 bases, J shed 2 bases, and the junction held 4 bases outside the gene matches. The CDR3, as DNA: TGTGCCTGGGGACAGGGACAGAACTATGGCTACACCTTC. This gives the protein CAWGQGQNYGYTF.

CDR3 in DNA: TGTGCCAGCAGCTCAGTGCGTTCTTGGCCTGAAGCTTTCTTT. Amino acid sequence: CASSSVRSWPEAFF. The gene calls are TRBV7-9 and TRBJ1-1, with D unresolved. The germline V gene encodes CDR1 SEHNR and CDR2 FQNEAQ (reference sequence). V was pared by 4 bases and J by 6 bases, with 15 bases between. The CDR3 has 14 residues.

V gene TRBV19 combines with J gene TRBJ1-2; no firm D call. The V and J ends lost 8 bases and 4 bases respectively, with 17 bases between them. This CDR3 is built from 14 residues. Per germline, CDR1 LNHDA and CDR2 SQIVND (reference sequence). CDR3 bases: TGTGCCAGTGTCGTTCAGGCAGGACCCTATGGCTACACCTTC. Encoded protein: CASVVQAGPYGYTF.